Listed here are 13 T cell receptor beta chains from one sample, sequenced in a study of T cells after yellow fever vaccination. TCRdb re-called the 5' RACE reads with MiXCR, one entry per CDR3 protein. The table shows about 60,000 distinct CDR3 sequences, with more than 5.5% occurring only once. The starting material was CD8+ T cells sorted from PBMCs, obtained on the day of the first yellow fever vaccination. The receptor source for this set is a man younger than 30 who received the YFV17D yellow fever vaccine.

At least ten counts were recorded for this clonotype. V gene TRBV7-2 combines with J gene TRBJ2-5; 12 nucleotides align to TRBD2. Germline CDR1 and CDR2: SGHTA and FQGNSA. The CDR3 is 15 amino acids. The J segment lost 4 bases and the V segment lost 2 bases, leaving 2 bases of the junction unmatched. CDR3 nucleotides: TGTGCCAGCAGCTTACTAGCGGGGGGGCTAGAGACCCAGTACTTC. Residues: CASSLLAGGLETQYF. Drawing the rest from reference TRBV7-2 and TRBJ2-5, the complete variable domain is GAGVSQSPSNKVTEKGKDVELRCDPISGHTALYWYRQSLGQGLEFLIYFQGNSAPDKSGLPSDRFSAERTGGSVSTLTIQRTQQEDSAVYLCASSLLAGGLETQYFGPGTRLLVL.

There are many counts of this clonotype. The chain uses TRBV5-1 and TRBJ2-1; no clear D gene. The CDR3 runs to 12 residues. Germline V gene data show CDR1 as SGHRS and CDR2 as YFSETQ. V lost 1 base and J lost 7, with 6 bases in between. Written as DNA, the CDR3 is TGCGCCAGCAGCTTGACCGAGAATGAGCAGTTCTTC. It codes for CASSLTENEQFF. The full variable domain, in which reference TRBV5-1 and TRBJ2-1 provide the parts outside the CDR3, is KAGVTQTPRYLIKTRGQQVTLSCSPISGHRSVSWYQQTPGQGLQFLFEYFSETQRNKGNFPGRFSGRQFSNSRSEMNVSTLELGDSALYLCASSLTENEQFFGPGTRLTVL.

This clonotype came up many times. The chain has TRBV7-9 and TRBJ2-3, with D tentatively TRBD2 (6 bases). Germline CDR1 is SEHNR and CDR2 is FQNEAQ (reference sequence). The germline V and J ends were trimmed by 3 bases and 3 bases, with 16 bases remaining between them. The CDR3 extends over 16 amino acids. This CDR3 is CASSLVVSGPTDTQYF. In nucleotides, the CDR3 is TGTGCCAGCAGCTTGGTGGTGAGCGGGCCAACAGATACGCAGTATTTT.

This clonotype was seen at least ten times. The chain uses TRBV6-2 or TRBV6-3 and TRBJ1-1; D is undetermined. CDR1 and CDR2 from the germline V gene are MNHEY and SVGEGT. The V and J ends lost 5 bases and 6 bases respectively, with 7 bases between them. CDR3 length equals 11 residues. The CDR3 sequence is CASSESSEAFF. In DNA form, the CDR3 reads TGTGCCAGCAGTGAATCATCTGAAGCTTTCTTT.

This clonotype was detected a few times. The V call is TRBV27, the J call TRBJ2-1; 12 bases align to TRBD2. Germline V gene data show CDR1 as MNHEY and CDR2 as SMNVEV (reference sequence). With 3 bases clipped from V and 8 bases from J, the junction kept 8 bases outside the gene matches. The length of the CDR3 is 16 residues. As DNA, the CDR3 is TGTGCCAGCAGTTTTCTAGCGGGGGGGCCGAAGGATGAGCAGTTCTTC. Translated, it gives CASSFLAGGPKDEQFF.

The chain is built from TRBV20-1 and TRBJ1-1; 8 nucleotides agree with TRBD1. The J segment lost 4 bases and the V segment lost 3 bases, leaving 7 bases of the junction unmatched. This CDR3 is 14 amino acids long. CDR1 is DFQATT and CDR2 is SNEGSKA in the germline V gene (reference sequence). This chain's CDR3 is CSASPGQGGTEAFF. Written as DNA, the CDR3 is TGCAGTGCTAGCCCAGGACAGGGAGGCACTGAAGCTTTCTTT.

In this sample, this clonotype turned up many times. The gene calls are TRBV12-3 or TRBV12-4 and TRBJ1-2, with 8 bases aligning to TRBD1. Trimming cost V 10 bases and J 6 bases; bases outside gene matches: 4. The CDR3 runs 11 residues. CDR3 in amino acids: CAIQGAHGYTF. The CDR3 region has the DNA TGTGCCATCCAGGGGGCCCATGGCTACACCTTC.

CDR3 sequence: CASSEVMRGQGNYSGNTIYF. CDR3 coding DNA: TGTGCCAGCAGTGAAGTAATGCGCGGACAGGGTAATTACTCTGGAAACACCATATATTTT. This chain links TRBV2 with TRBJ1-3, with 8 bases aligning to TRBD1. V trimming: 1 base; J trimming: 0 bases; junction bases outside the gene matches: 14. CDR1 is SNHLY and CDR2 is FYNNEI in the germline V gene. CDR3 length equals 20 residues.

This clonotype has ten or more counts. The genes are TRBV13 and TRBJ1-1; D possibly corresponds to TRBD1 (5 bases). This CDR3 contains 13 residues. Trimming stripped 5 bases from V and 0 bases from J, with 7 bases between. Per germline, CDR1 PRHDT and CDR2 FYEKMQ (reference sequence). The CDR3 DNA follows: TGTGCCAGCAGCCAGGGACTGAACACTGAAGCTTTCTTT. Amino acids: CASSQGLNTEAFF.

This clonotype was counted many times. CDR3: CASSRRQGTGELFF. In DNA, the CDR3 is TGTGCCAGCAGCCGAAGACAGGGAACCGGGGAGCTGTTTTTT. The rearrangement links TRBV6-1 to TRBJ2-2; 7 bases match TRBD1. V dropped 6 bases and J dropped 5; count of bases not matched to a gene: 6. CDR3 length equals 14 residues. Germline lookup yields CDR1 MNHNS and CDR2 SASEGT.

In its sample, this clonotype was seen many times. The chain's CDR3 is CASSPGQGSGYEQYF. In DNA form, the CDR3 reads TGCGCCAGCAGCCCAGGACAGGGATCAGGTTACGAGCAGTACTTC. The chain employs TRBV4-3 and TRBJ2-7, with TRBD1 matching over 8 bases. This CDR3 region has 15 residues. V dropped 4 bases and J dropped 4; count of bases not matched to a gene: 9. CDR1 LGHNA and CDR2 YSLEER come from the germline V gene.

Many counts were recorded for this clonotype. This chain connects TRBV6-5 to TRBJ1-2; a weak D match, TRBD1 (6 bases). The germline CDR1 and CDR2 sequences are MNHEY and SVGAGI. The CDR3 has 16 residues. V was shortened by 0 bases and J by 1 base, with 12 bases between the two germline ends. The CDR3 DNA sequence: TGTGCCAGCAGTTACTCGATGACAGGTCGTAACTATGGCTACACCTTC. Residues: CASSYSMTGRNYGYTF.

The chain employs TRBV20-1 and TRBJ2-3; 7 nucleotides agree with TRBD1. Trimming cost V 2 bases and J 1 base; bases outside gene matches: 3. The CDR3 runs 14 residues. Germline V gives CDR1 DFQATT, CDR2 SNEGSKA (reference sequence). CDR3 DNA sequence: TGCAGTGCTAGATCGACAGGGCGCACAGATACGCAGTATTTT. Its translation is CSARSTGRTDTQYF.